Below, 5 T cell receptor beta chains from the same sample are listed, as sequenced in a study of OX40 agonist ivuxolimab in advanced cancers. Sequenced by immunoSEQ multiplex PCR; TCRdb stores in-frame clones only, minus some. The sample lists about 82,000 clones; approximately 90% were seen once. The sequences come from CD4+ or CD8+ T cells sorted from blood, collected in a trial of the OX40 agonist ivuxolimab. The receptors stem from an adult with an advanced solid tumor such as melanoma, head and neck, liver or kidney cancer.

This clone was seen a few times. The genes are TRBV5-4 and TRBJ2-7; TRBD1 might be the D (6 bases). The V end was cut by 0 bases, the J end by 2 bases, with 6 bases between. The CDR3 covers 13 residues. Germline V gene sequence: CDR1 SGHNT, CDR2 YYREEE (reference sequence). The CDR3 region has the DNA TGTGCCAGCAGCTTGGAGGGGGCCTACGAGCAGTACTTC. Translation gives CASSLEGAYEQYF. The full variable domain, in which reference TRBV5-4 and TRBJ2-7 provide the parts outside the CDR3, is ETGVTQSPTHLIKTRGQQVTLRCSSQSGHNTVSWYQQALGQGPQFIFQYYREEENGRGNFPPRFSGLQFPNYSSELNVNALELDDSALYLCASSLEGAYEQYFGPGTRLTVT.

The chain uses TRBV18 and TRBJ1-2; D is ambiguous. This CDR3 region has 16 residues. Germline values: CDR1 KGHSH, CDR2 LQKENI. V lost 3 bases, J lost 3 bases, and 17 bases lay in between. CDR3 residues: CASSPQTPAADYGYTF. The CDR3 nucleotides are TGTGCCAGCTCACCGCAAACCCCGGCGGCGGACTATGGCTACACCTTC.

This sequence joins TRBV4-1 and TRBJ2-1, with D maybe TRBD2 (5 bases). There are 16 residues in the CDR3. In germline, CDR1 is MGHRA, CDR2 YSYEKL. Trimming removed 0 bases at V and 0 bases at J, with 9 bases between. CDR3 region: CASSQDGGSSYNEQFF. The CDR3, as DNA: TGCGCCAGCAGCCAAGACGGTGGGAGCTCCTACAATGAGCAGTTCTTC.

The chain is built from TRBV30 and TRBJ1-1; no firm D call. Germline V gene sequence: CDR1 GTSNPN, CDR2 SVGIG (reference sequence). With 2 bases removed from V and 4 bases from J, the gap between germline ends came to 17 bases. This CDR3 spans 15 amino acids. CDR3 residues: CAWSLHSGGSTEAFF. DNA of the CDR3: TGTGCCTGGAGTCTCCACTCCGGAGGGAGCACTGAAGCTTTCTTT.

V gene TRBV28 combines with J gene TRBJ2-5; a possible D gene is TRBD1 (7 bases). The CDR3 covers 15 residues. V was shortened by 2 bases and J by 0 bases, with 10 bases between the two germline ends. CDR1 and CDR2 (germline): MDHEN, SYDVKM. The DNA for the CDR3 is TGTGCCAGCAGTTTACCAGGGGGGAACCAAGAGACCCAGTACTTC. It yields the protein CASSLPGGNQETQYF.